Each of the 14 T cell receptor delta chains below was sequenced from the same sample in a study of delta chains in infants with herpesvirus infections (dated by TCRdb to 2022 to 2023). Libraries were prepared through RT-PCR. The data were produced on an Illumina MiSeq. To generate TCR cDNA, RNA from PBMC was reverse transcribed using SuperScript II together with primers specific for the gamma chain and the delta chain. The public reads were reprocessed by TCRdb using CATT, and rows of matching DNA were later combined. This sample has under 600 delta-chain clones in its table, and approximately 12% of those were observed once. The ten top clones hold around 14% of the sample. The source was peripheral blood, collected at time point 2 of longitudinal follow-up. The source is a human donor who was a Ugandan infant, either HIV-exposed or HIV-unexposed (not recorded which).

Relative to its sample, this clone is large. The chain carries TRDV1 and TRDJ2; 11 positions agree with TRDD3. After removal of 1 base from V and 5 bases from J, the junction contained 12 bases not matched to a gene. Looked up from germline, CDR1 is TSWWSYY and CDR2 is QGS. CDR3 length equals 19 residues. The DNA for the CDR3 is TGTGCTCTTGGGGAACAGTCTAAACTGGGGGATAAGAGAACAGCACAACTCTTCTTT. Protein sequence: CALGEQSKLGDKRTAQLFF.

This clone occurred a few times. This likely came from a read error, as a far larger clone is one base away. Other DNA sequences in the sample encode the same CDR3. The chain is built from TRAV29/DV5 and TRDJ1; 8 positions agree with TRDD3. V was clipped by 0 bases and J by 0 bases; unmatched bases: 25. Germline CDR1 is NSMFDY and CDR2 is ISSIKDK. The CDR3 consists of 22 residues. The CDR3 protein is CAASVSPNPPLGIPADTDKLIF. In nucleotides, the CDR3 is TGTGCAGCAAGCGTGTCTCCTAATCCTCCACTGGGGATACCGGCGGACACCGATAAACTCATCTTT.

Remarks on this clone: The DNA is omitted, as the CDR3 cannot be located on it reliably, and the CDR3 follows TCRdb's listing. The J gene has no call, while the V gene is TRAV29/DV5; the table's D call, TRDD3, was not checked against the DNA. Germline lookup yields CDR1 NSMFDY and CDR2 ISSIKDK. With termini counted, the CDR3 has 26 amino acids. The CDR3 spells CSVLLCSKPRCVFQSTGGDYTDKLIF.

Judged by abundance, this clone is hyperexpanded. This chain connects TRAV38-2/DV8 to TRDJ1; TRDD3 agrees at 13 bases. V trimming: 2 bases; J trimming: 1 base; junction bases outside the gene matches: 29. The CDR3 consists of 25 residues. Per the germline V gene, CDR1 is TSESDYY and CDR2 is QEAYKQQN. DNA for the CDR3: TGTGCTTATAGGAGGCTACAGTCCTACGCCGTGAGTACTGGGGGATACGATCGGTCCACCGATAAACTCATCTTT. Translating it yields CAYRRLQSYAVSTGGYDRSTDKLIF.

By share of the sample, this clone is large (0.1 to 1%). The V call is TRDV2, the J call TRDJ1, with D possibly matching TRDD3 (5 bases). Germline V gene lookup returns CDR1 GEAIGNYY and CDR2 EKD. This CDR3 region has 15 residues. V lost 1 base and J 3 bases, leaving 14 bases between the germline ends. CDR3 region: CACDTIEGFPDKLIF. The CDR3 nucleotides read TGTGCCTGTGACACAATTGAGGGATTTCCCGATAAACTCATCTTT.

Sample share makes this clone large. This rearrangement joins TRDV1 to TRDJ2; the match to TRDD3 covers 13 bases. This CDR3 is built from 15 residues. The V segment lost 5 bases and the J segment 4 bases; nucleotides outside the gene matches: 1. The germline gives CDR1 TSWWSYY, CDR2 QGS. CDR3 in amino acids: CALGNWGIRTAQLFF. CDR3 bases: TGTGCTCTTGGGAACTGGGGGATACGGACAGCACAACTCTTCTTT.

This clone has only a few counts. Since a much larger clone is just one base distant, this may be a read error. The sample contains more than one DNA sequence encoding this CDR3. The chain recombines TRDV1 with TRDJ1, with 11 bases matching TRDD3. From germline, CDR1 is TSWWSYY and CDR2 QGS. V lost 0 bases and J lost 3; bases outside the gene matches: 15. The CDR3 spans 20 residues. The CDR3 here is CALGELDTLGDTLCADKLIF. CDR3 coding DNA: TGTGCTCTTGGGGAACTGGACACCTTGGGGGATACGCTCTGTGCCGATAAACTCATCTTT.

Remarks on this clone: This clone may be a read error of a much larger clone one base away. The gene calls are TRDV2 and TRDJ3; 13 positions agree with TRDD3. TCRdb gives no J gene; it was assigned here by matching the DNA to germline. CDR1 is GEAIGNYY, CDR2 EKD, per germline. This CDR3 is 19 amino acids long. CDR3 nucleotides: TGTGCCTGTGACACCGTACTGGGGGATACGTCCTGGGACGCCCGACAGATGTTTTTC. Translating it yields CACDTVLGDTSWDARQMFF.

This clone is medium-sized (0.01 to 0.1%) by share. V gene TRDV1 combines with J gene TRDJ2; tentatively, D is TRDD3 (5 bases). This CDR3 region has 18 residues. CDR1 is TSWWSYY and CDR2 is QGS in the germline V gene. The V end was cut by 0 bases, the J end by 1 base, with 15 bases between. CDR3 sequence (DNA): TGTGCTCTTGGGGAACTGGCCCTCGATGGGGATTTGACAGCACAACTCTTCTTT. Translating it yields CALGELALDGDLTAQLFF.

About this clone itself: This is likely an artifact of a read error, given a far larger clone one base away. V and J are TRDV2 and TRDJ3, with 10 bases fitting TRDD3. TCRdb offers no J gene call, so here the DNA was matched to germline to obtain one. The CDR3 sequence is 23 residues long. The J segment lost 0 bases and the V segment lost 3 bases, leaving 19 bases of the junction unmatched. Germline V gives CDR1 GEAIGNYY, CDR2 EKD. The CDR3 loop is CACDAVLFTGGSGSSWDTRQMFF. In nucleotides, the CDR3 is TGTGCCTGTGACGCCGTCTTGTTTACTGGGGGATCAGGCAGCTCCTGGGACACCCGACAGATGTTTTTC.

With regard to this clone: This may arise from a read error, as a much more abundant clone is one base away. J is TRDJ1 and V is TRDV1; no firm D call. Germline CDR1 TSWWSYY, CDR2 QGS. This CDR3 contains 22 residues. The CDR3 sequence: CALGELAVSLVPGNMYTDKLTF. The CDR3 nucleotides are TGTGCTCTTGGGGAACTAGCGGTGTCCCTTGTCCCTGGTAATATGTACACCGATAAACTCACCTTT.

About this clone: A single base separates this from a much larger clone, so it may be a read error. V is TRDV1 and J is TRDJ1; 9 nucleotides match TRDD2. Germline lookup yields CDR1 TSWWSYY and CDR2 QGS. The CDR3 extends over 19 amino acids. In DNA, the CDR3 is TGTGCTCTTGGGGAAGGTGCCTTCCTACGCGGGTGGGGCCCCGATAAATTCATCTTT. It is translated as CALGEGAFLRGWGPDKFIF.

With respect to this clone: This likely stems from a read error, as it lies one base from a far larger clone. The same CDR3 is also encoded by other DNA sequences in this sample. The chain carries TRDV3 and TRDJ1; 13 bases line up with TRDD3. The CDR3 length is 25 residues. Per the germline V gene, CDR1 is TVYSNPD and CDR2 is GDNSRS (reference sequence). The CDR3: CASPPPSSIGYLLAHWGIRGDKLIF. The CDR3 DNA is TGTGCATCACCCCCTCCTTCCTCTATCGGTTATCTCCTCGCTCACTGGGGGATACGAGGGGATAAACTCATCTTT.

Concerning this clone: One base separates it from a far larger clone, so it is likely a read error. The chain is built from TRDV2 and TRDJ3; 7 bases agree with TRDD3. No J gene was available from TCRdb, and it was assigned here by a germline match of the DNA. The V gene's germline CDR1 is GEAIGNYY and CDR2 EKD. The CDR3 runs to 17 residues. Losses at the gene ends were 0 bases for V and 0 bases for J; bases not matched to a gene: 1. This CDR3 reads CACDTWGSSWDTRQMFF. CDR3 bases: TGTGCCTGTGACACCTGGGGGAGCTCCTGGGACACCCGACAGATGTTTTTC.